This TCR beta chain appears in the sequencing data of a study of blood T cell repertoires in COVID-19. For the study at large: Both acute and convalescent COVID-19 samples were obtained from the United States, Italy and Spain. Sources were T cells, B-cell-depleted T cells, or PBMCs; the material itself was cDNA or gDNA.

Methods used by the authors: By means of reference gene primer amplification, nucleated cell counts were estimated. Measured with immunoSEQ multiplex PCR; TCRdb has only the in-frame clones, and not every one. V and J calls and clone size are copied from that table; D and trimming were computed from the DNA. Here the sample spans some 190,000 clones, around nine tenths being singletons. V lost 4 bases and J lost 0, with 11 bases in between. In germline, CDR1 is MDHEN, CDR2 SYDVKM. The CDR3 covers 15 residues. The genes are TRBV28 and TRBJ2-3; tentative D call: TRBD2 (6 bases). Input material: peripheral blood. This receptor was taken from a woman between 35 and 50 years old who had recovered from COVID-19. The CDR3, as DNA: TGTGCCAGCAGTTCGCCCGGGACTAGCACAGATACGCAGTATTTT. This gives the protein CASSSPGTSTDTQYF.